A single sample is the source of the 27 T cell receptor beta chains below, sequenced in a study of blood T cell repertoires in COVID-19. Sequenced by immunoSEQ multiplex PCR; TCRdb stores in-frame clones only, minus some. The data hold around 280,000 clones, with around 91% observed a single time. The sequenced sample consisted of PBMCs or T cells enriched from blood (not recorded which). The receptors come from a woman between 18 and 29 years old with acute COVID-19.

The V gene is TRBV11-3, the J gene TRBJ2-1; tentatively, D is TRBD1 (6 bases). V was pared by 4 bases and J by 4 bases, with 17 bases between. In germline, CDR1 is SGHNT, CDR2 YENEEA. The CDR3 has 16 residues. The CDR3 loop reads CASSSDDRNPYNEQFF. The CDR3 nucleotides are TGTGCCAGCAGCTCTGACGACAGGAATCCTTACAATGAGCAGTTCTTC. The full variable domain, completed using reference TRBV11-3 and TRBJ2-1, is EAGVVQSPRYKIIEKKQPVAFWCNPISGHNTLYWYLQNLGQGPELLIRYENEEAVDDSQLPKDRFSAERLKGVDSTLKIQPAELGDSAVYLCASSSDDRNPYNEQFFGPGTRLTVL.

The rearrangement uses TRBV27 and TRBJ2-3; D might be TRBD2 (6 bases). Germline CDR1 is MNHEY and CDR2 is SMNVEV (reference sequence). This CDR3 spans 17 amino acids. Deletions cut 0 bases from V and 0 bases from J, with 13 bases between. The CDR3 DNA reads TGTGCCAGCAGTTTATCCCTAGCGCGAGTTAGCACAGATACGCAGTATTTT. Amino acid sequence: CASSLSLARVSTDTQYF.

V gene TRBV25-1 combines with J gene TRBJ2-2; 10 nucleotides align to TRBD2. Germline loops: CDR1 MGHDK, CDR2 SYGVNS. The CDR3 contains 18 residues. V lost 3 bases to trimming and J lost 7 bases; unmatched junction nucleotides: 14. CDR3: CASSDRRGLAGANGELFF. In DNA form, the CDR3 reads TGTGCCAGCAGTGACCGAAGGGGGCTAGCGGGAGCTAACGGGGAGCTGTTTTTT.

This clone has just a few counts. The chain couples TRBV9 to TRBJ2-3; TRBD1 aligns across 9 bases. Germline assignment: CDR1 SGDLS and CDR2 YYNGEE. After removal of 4 bases from V and 1 base from J, the junction contained 10 bases not matched to a gene. The CDR3 is 17 amino acids. CDR3 bases: TGTGCCAGCAGCTTGGACAGGGGACTCTCCGGCACAGATACGCAGTATTTT. Translating it yields CASSLDRGLSGTDTQYF.

The chain joins TRBV28 to TRBJ1-5; D is ambiguous. Trimming shortened V by 3 bases and J by 9 bases, and 15 bases separated the two germline ends. CDR3 size: 14 residues. In germline, CDR1 is MDHEN, CDR2 SYDVKM. The DNA of the CDR3 is TGTGCCAGCAGTTTTACTACCTCTACCCGGCCCCAGCATTTT. Translation: CASSFTTSTRPQHF.

The V gene is TRBV6-5, the J gene TRBJ2-5; no firm D call. V was clipped by 2 bases and J by 7 bases, with 14 bases between them. The germline CDR1 and CDR2 sequences are MNHEY and SVGAGI. The CDR3 sequence is 14 residues long. CDR3 sequence reads: CASSYATIGATQYF. DNA for the CDR3: TGTGCCAGCAGTTACGCGACGATTGGAGCGACCCAGTACTTC.

DNA for the CDR3: TGTGCCAGCAGCTTTTCGGTGTCTGAGCAGTTCTTC. Protein product: CASSFSVSEQFF. The chain uses TRBV11-3 and TRBJ2-1; no clear D gene. The CDR3 runs 12 residues. V shed 3 bases and J shed 9 bases, with 9 bases lying between them. Germline V gene data show CDR1 as SGHNT and CDR2 as YENEEA. The full variable domain, with the rest looked up from reference TRBV11-3 and TRBJ2-1, is EAGVVQSPRYKIIEKKQPVAFWCNPISGHNTLYWYLQNLGQGPELLIRYENEEAVDDSQLPKDRFSAERLKGVDSTLKIQPAELGDSAVYLCASSFSVSEQFFGPGTRLTVL.

The chain uses TRBV14 and TRBJ2-7; 11 bases are a match to TRBD2. The CDR3 contains 13 residues. The germline V gene has CDR1 SGHDN and CDR2 FVKESK. With 4 bases clipped from V and 10 bases from J, the junction kept 6 bases outside the gene matches. As DNA, the CDR3 is TGTGCCAGCAGCCTGCTAGCGGGAGGTGAACAGTACTTC. Residues: CASSLLAGGEQYF.

As to this clone: One junction end does not reproduce the germline sequence, and a read error may be involved. J is TRBJ1-1 and V is TRBV19; TRBD1 matches 9 bases. The CDR3 spans 16 residues. In germline, CDR1 is LNHDA, CDR2 SQIVND (reference sequence). CDR3 in amino acids: CASSNLRQGVKTEAFF. Here the CDR3 DNA reads TGTGCCAGTAGTAACCTCCGACAGGGGGTGAAGACTGAAGCTTTCTTT.

This clone was recorded a few times. The J gene is TRBJ1-6, the V gene TRBV27; D possibly corresponds to TRBD1 (5 bases). This CDR3 is 12 amino acids long. V was shortened by 10 bases and J by 12 bases, with 16 bases between the two germline ends. Germline values: CDR1 MNHEY, CDR2 SMNVEV (reference sequence). In DNA, the CDR3 is TGTGCCACCAGGGCGCAAACGGGACCCCTCCACTTT. It encodes CATRAQTGPLHF.

This clone has just one count. The chain combines TRBV28 with TRBJ2-7; D possibly corresponds to TRBD1 (6 bases). The CDR3 contains 14 residues. Germline V lookup: CDR1 MDHEN, CDR2 SYDVKM. The ends were cut back, 1 base at V and 5 bases at J, with 12 bases in the middle. In DNA, the CDR3 is TGTGCCAGCAGTTTATCAGGGGCGACAAACGAGCAGTACTTC. Residues: CASSLSGATNEQYF.

V gene TRBV19 combines with J gene TRBJ2-3; tentative D call: TRBD2 (6 bases). V lost 7 bases to trimming and J lost 6 bases, with 17 bases between them. The CDR3 runs 14 residues. Germline V CDR1 and CDR2: LNHDA, SQIVND (reference sequence). The CDR3 loop is CASNPAAGGDTQYF. The CDR3 DNA follows: TGTGCCAGTAACCCGGCGGCTGGAGGGGATACGCAGTATTTT.

In its sample, this clone was seen once. The chain carries TRBV28 and TRBJ2-1; 8 bases fit TRBD2. This CDR3 contains 14 residues. Germline lookup yields CDR1 MDHEN and CDR2 SYDVKM. Trimming removed 8 bases from V and 5 bases from J; junction bases left unmatched: 8. CDR3 in amino acids: CASAAGGNHNEQFF. CDR3 nucleotide sequence: TGTGCCAGCGCGGCGGGAGGTAACCACAATGAGCAGTTCTTC. The whole variable domain, filled in from reference TRBV28 and TRBJ2-1, reads DVKVTQSSRYLVKRTGEKVFLECVQDMDHENMFWYRQDPGLGLRLIYFSYDVKMKEKGDIPEGYSVSREKKERFSLILESASTNQTSMYLCASAAGGNHNEQFFGPGTRLTVL.

The chain uses TRBV19 and TRBJ2-7, with TRBD2 matching over 10 bases. This CDR3 spans 15 amino acids. Germline lookup yields CDR1 LNHDA and CDR2 SQIVND (reference sequence). The trim removed 4 bases at V and 6 bases at J, leaving 9 bases unmatched. This chain's CDR3 is CASSTQAGGHAEQYF. CDR3 DNA: TGTGCCAGTAGTACCCAAGCGGGAGGGCACGCCGAGCAGTACTTC.

The rearrangement links TRBV7-9 to TRBJ1-2; 8 bases are shared with TRBD1. CDR3 length: 14 amino acids. CDR1 and CDR2 from the germline V gene are SEHNR and FQNEAQ (reference sequence). With 4 bases clipped from V and 7 bases from J, the junction kept 8 bases outside the gene matches. Written as DNA, the CDR3 is TGTGCCAGCAGCTCATCAGGGGGCGCGGGTGGCTACACCTTC. Protein: CASSSSGGAGGYTF.

The rearrangement joins TRBV15 to TRBJ2-1; D possibly corresponds to TRBD2 (6 bases). This CDR3 region has 17 residues. The V and J ends lost 1 base and 0 bases respectively, with 13 bases between them. Germline V CDR1 and CDR2: LNHNV, YYDKDF (reference sequence). This chain's CDR3 is CATSRGREQVSYNEQFF. The CDR3, as DNA: TGTGCCACCAGCAGAGGACGGGAGCAGGTCTCCTACAATGAGCAGTTCTTC.

The chain is built from TRBV5-4 and TRBJ2-1, with 7 bases identical to TRBD1. With V trimmed by 1 base and J by 5 bases, 9 bases remained unmatched. CDR1 is SGHNT and CDR2 is YYREEE in the germline V gene (reference sequence). The CDR3 has 16 residues. CDR3 nucleotide sequence: TGTGCCAGCAGCTTGTTTCTCGGGACAGCGCACAATGAGCAGTTCTTC. As protein: CASSLFLGTAHNEQFF.

The genes are TRBV7-3 and TRBJ2-3; perhaps TRBD1 as D (7 bases). The germline V gene encodes CDR1 SGHTA and CDR2 FQGTGA. V dropped 5 bases and J dropped 1 base, with 13 bases sitting between them. The CDR3 is made up of 15 amino acids. Written as DNA, the CDR3 is TGTGCCAGCAGCCACCAGGGGGGTGGCACAGATACGCAGTATTTT. It codes for CASSHQGGGTDTQYF.

The chain employs TRBV27 and TRBJ1-6, with D uncertain. V dropped 2 bases and J dropped 7 bases, with 6 bases sitting between them. The germline V gene has CDR1 MNHEY and CDR2 SMNVEV (reference sequence). This CDR3 is built from 13 residues. The CDR3 spells CASSLSGNSPLHF. CDR3 DNA: TGTGCCAGCAGTTTAAGCGGGAATTCACCCCTCCACTTT.

CDR3 region: CAISDGLPDRAYNQPQHF. The CDR3 DNA is TGTGCCATCAGTGATGGTTTGCCGGACAGGGCCTACAATCAGCCCCAGCATTTT. The chain recombines TRBV10-3 with TRBJ1-5; 8 bases fit TRBD1. The V gene's germline CDR1 is ENHRY and CDR2 SYGVKD. This CDR3 has 18 amino acids. V lost 3 bases and J lost 3; bases outside the gene matches: 13.

The rearrangement uses TRBV19 and TRBJ2-1; 15 nucleotides line up with TRBD2. Looked up from germline, CDR1 is LNHDA and CDR2 is SQIVND (reference sequence). With 4 bases clipped from V and 7 bases from J, the junction kept 8 bases outside the gene matches. This CDR3 region has 17 residues. The CDR3 bases are TGTGCCAGTAGTACCCGAAGGACTAGCGGGAGGGGAAATGAGCAGTTCTTC. It yields the protein CASSTRRTSGRGNEQFF.

This chain uses TRBV5-5 with TRBJ2-5, with TRBD1 identical over 8 bases. Germline CDR1 is SGHKS and CDR2 is YYEKEE (reference sequence). The CDR3 has 14 residues. Germline trimming cut 1 base from V and 5 bases from J; bases unmatched to any gene: 4. This CDR3 reads CASSLQGAGETQYF. The DNA for the CDR3 is TGTGCCAGCAGCTTGCAGGGGGCGGGTGAGACCCAGTACTTC.

A few counts support this clone. The rearrangement links TRBV2 to TRBJ2-2, with TRBD1 as a possible D gene (5 bases). Germline CDR1 is SNHLY and CDR2 is FYNNEI. This CDR3 has 14 residues. V shed 7 bases and J shed 4 bases, with 13 bases lying between them. CDR3 protein: CASTGQESTGELFF. CDR3 bases: TGTGCCAGCACAGGGCAGGAGAGCACCGGGGAGCTGTTTTTT.

This clone was counted once. This chain uses TRBV5-1 with TRBJ2-7; D perhaps matches TRBD1 (5 bases). V was clipped by 0 bases and J by 1 base, with 14 bases between them. The CDR3 runs 16 residues. The germline gives CDR1 SGHRS, CDR2 YFSETQ. CDR3 sequence reads: CASSLAPGSSSYEQYF. The CDR3 DNA sequence: TGCGCCAGCAGCTTGGCCCCAGGGTCCTCATCCTACGAGCAGTACTTC.

This sequence joins TRBV10-3 and TRBJ2-1; TRBD1 matches at 10 bases. Per the germline V gene, CDR1 is ENHRY and CDR2 is SYGVKD. V was clipped by 2 bases and J by 9 bases; unmatched bases: 4. The CDR3 totals 14 residues. In DNA, the CDR3 is TGTGCCATCAGTGAGGACAGGGGGCCCGTTGAGCAGTTCTTC. Translated, it gives CAISEDRGPVEQFF.

The CDR3 is CASSEPPRAGELFF. CDR3 DNA: TGCGCCAGCAGTGAACCCCCCAGGGCCGGGGAGCTGTTTTTT. The rearrangement links TRBV10-1 to TRBJ2-2; D is perhaps TRBD1 (5 bases). CDR1 is WNHNN and CDR2 is SYGVQD in the germline V gene (reference sequence). This CDR3 has 14 amino acids. The germline V and J ends were trimmed by 3 bases and 6 bases, with 11 bases remaining between them.

V is TRBV24-1 and J is TRBJ2-7; TRBD2 matches at 12 bases. This CDR3 region has 15 residues. Germline CDR1 KGHDR, CDR2 SFDVKD. With V trimmed by 3 bases and J by 4 bases, 3 bases remained unmatched. The CDR3 loop is CATSDPTSGSYEQYF. CDR3 sequence (DNA): TGTGCCACCAGTGATCCGACTAGCGGGAGTTACGAGCAGTACTTC.